Given below is one T cell receptor (beta chain) in context. V lost 7 bases to trimming and J lost 3 bases, with 7 bases between them. The CDR3 runs to 11 residues. CDR1 and CDR2 (germline): LNHDA, SQIVND (reference sequence). TCRdb's copy holds only in-frame clones and misses some; the assay was immunoSEQ multiplex PCR. Of 50,000 or so clones in the sample, about 89% were seen once. The data derive from a study of OX40 agonist ivuxolimab in advanced cancers. This sample comprised CD4+ or CD8+ T cells sorted from blood, obtained in a trial of the OX40 agonist ivuxolimab. The sequence came from an adult with an advanced solid tumor such as melanoma, head and neck, liver or kidney cancer. This sequence joins TRBV19 and TRBJ2-7; D might be TRBD1 or TRBD2, each matching 5 bases. The CDR3 loop is CASMRGYEQYF. The CDR3 DNA reads TGTGCCAGTATGAGGGGCTACGAGCAGTACTTC.